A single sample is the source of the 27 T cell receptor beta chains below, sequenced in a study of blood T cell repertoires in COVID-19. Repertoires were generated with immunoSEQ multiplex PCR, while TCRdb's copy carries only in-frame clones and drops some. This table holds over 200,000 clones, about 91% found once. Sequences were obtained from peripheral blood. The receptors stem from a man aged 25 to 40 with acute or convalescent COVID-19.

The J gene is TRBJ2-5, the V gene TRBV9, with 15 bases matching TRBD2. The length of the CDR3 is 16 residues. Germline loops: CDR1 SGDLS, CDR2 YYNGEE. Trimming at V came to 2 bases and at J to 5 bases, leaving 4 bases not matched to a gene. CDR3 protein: CASSVGTSGGRETQYF. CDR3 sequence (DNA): TGTGCCAGCAGCGTTGGGACTAGCGGGGGGCGGGAGACCCAGTACTTC.

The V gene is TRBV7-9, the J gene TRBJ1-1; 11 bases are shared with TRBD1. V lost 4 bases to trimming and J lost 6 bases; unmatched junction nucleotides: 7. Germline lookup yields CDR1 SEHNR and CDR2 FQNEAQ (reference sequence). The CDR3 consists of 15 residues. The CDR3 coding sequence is TGTGCCAGCAGCTCCTTCGGACAGGGGGCGTCTGAAGCTTTCTTT. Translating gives CASSSFGQGASEAFF.

The CDR3 loop reads CAWSASGSTDTQYF. The CDR3, as DNA: TGTGCCTGGAGCGCTAGCGGTAGCACAGATACGCAGTATTTT. The genes are TRBV30 and TRBJ2-3; 7 positions match TRBD2. In germline, CDR1 is GTSNPN, CDR2 SVGIG (reference sequence). This CDR3 is built from 14 residues. Unmatched junction bases numbered 3, after V lost 3 bases and J lost 0 bases.

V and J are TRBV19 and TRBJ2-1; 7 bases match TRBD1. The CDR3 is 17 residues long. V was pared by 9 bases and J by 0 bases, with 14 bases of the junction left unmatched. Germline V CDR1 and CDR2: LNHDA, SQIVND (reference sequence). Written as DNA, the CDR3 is TGTGCCAGAAGTCCCGGGTTGGCAGGGGGCTCCTACAATGAGCAGTTCTTC. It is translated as CARSPGLAGGSYNEQFF. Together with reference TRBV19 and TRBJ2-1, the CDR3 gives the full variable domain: DGGITQSPKYLFRKEGQNVTLSCEQNLNHDAMYWYRQDPGQGLRLIYYSQIVNDFQKGDIAEGYSVSREKKESFPLTVTSAQKNPTAFYLCARSPGLAGGSYNEQFFGPGTRLTVL.

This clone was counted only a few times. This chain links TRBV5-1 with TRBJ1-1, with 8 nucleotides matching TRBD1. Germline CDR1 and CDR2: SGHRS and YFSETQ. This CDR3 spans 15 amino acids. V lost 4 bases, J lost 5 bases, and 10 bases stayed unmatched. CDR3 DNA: TGCGCCAGCAGCCCCATCACACAGGGGGGAACTGAAGCTTTCTTT. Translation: CASSPITQGGTEAFF.

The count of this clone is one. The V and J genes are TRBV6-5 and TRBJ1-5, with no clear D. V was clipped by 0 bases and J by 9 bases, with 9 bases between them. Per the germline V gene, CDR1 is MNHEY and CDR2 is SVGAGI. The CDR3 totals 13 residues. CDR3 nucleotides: TGTGCCAGCAGTTACTCGTTTGCGTGGCCCCAGCATTTT. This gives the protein CASSYSFAWPQHF.

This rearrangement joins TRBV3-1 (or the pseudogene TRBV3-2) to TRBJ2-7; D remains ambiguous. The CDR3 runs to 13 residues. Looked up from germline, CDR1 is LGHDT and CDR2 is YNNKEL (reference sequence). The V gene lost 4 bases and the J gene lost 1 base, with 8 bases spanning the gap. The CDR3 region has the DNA TGTGCCAGCAGCCTTCTAGAATCCTACGAGCAGTACTTC. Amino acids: CASSLLESYEQYF.

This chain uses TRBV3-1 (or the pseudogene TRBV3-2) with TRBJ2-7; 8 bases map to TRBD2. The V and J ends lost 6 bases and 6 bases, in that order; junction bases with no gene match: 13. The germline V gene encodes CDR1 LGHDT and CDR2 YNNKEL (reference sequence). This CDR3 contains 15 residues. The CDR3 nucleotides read TGTGCCAGCAGACGATCATTTAGCGGGATCATCGAGCAGTACTTC. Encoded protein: CASRRSFSGIIEQYF.

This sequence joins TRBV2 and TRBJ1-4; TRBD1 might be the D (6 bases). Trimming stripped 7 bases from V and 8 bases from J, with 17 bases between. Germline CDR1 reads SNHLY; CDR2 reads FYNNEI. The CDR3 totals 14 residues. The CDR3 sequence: CASTTPGEGEKLFF. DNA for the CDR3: TGTGCCAGCACTACGCCAGGGGAGGGCGAAAAACTGTTTTTT.

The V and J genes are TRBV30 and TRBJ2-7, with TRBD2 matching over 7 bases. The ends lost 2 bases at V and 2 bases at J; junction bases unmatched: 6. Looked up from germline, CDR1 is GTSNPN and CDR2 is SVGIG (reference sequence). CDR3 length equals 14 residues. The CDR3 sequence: CAWSFGSGAYEQYF. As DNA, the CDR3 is TGTGCCTGGAGTTTCGGAAGCGGGGCCTACGAGCAGTACTTC.

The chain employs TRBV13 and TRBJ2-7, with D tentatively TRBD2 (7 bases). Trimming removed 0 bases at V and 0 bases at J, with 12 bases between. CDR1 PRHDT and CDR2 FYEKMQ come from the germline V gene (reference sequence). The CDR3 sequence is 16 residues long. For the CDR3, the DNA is TGTGCCAGCAGCTTAGGGGGGGCTAGCGGCTCCTACGAGCAGTACTTC. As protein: CASSLGGASGSYEQYF.

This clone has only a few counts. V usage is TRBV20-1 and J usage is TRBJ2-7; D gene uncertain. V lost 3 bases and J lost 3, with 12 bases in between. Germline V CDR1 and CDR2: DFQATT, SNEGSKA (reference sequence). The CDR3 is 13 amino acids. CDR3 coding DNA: TGCAGTGCTAGTCTCGAGGAGATCTACGAGCAGTACTTC. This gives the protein CSASLEEIYEQYF.

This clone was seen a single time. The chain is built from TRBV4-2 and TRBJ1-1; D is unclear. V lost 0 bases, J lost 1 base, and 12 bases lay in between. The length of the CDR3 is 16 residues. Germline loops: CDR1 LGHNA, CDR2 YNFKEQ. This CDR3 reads CASSQDVRSENTEAFF. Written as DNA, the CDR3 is TGTGCCAGCAGCCAAGATGTGAGGAGCGAGAACACTGAAGCTTTCTTT.

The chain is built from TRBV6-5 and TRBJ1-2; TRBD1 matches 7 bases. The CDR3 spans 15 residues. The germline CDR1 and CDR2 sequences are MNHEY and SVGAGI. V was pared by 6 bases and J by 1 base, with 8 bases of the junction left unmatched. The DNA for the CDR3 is TGTGCCAGCAGAACGAGGACAGGCAATAACTATGGCTACACCTTC. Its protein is CASRTRTGNNYGYTF.

CDR3 nucleotide sequence: TGTGCCAGCAGCTCGCCCCGAGAAGAGGGAAGGCAAGAGACCCAGTACTTC. As protein: CASSSPREEGRQETQYF. The rearrangement uses TRBV9 and TRBJ2-5; D may be TRBD2 (5 bases). The CDR3 sequence is 17 residues long. The ends were cut back, 4 bases at V and 2 bases at J, with 21 bases in the middle. Germline V gene data show CDR1 as SGDLS and CDR2 as YYNGEE.

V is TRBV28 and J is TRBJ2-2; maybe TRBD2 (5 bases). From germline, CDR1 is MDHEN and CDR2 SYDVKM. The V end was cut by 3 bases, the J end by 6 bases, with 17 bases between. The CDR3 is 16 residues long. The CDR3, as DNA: TGTGCCAGCAGTTTCGATCACCACTCGGAGGCCGGGGAGCTGTTTTTT. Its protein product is CASSFDHHSEAGELFF.

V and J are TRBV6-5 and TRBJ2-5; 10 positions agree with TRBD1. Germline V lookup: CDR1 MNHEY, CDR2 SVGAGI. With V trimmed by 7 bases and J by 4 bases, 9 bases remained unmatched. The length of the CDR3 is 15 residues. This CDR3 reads CASTEGQGRGETQYF. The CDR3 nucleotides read TGTGCCAGCACCGAGGGACAGGGGAGAGGAGAGACCCAGTACTTC.

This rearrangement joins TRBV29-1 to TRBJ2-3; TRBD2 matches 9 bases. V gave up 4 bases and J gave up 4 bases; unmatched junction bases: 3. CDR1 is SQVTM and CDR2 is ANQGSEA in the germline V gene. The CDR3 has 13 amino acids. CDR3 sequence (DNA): TGCAGCGTTGCGGCGGGAGGGGCAGATACGCAGTATTTT. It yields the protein CSVAAGGADTQYF.

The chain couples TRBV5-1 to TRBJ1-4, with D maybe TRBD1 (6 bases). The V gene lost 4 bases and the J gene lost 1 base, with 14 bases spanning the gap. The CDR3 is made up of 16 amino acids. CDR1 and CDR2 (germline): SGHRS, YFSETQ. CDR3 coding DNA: TGCGCCAGCAGCCGCGAGGGGGTCGGAACTAATGAAAAACTGTTTTTT. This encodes CASSREGVGTNEKLFF. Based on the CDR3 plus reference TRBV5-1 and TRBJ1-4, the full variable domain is KAGVTQTPRYLIKTRGQQVTLSCSPISGHRSVSWYQQTPGQGLQFLFEYFSETQRNKGNFPGRFSGRQFSNSRSEMNVSTLELGDSALYLCASSREGVGTNEKLFFGSGTQLSVL.

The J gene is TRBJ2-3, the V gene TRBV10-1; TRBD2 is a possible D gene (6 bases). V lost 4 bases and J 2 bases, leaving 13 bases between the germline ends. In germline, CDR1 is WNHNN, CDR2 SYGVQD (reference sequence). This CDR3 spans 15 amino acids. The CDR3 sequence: CASSVPGANTDTQYF. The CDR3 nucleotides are TGCGCCAGCAGTGTCCCGGGAGCAAACACAGATACGCAGTATTTT.

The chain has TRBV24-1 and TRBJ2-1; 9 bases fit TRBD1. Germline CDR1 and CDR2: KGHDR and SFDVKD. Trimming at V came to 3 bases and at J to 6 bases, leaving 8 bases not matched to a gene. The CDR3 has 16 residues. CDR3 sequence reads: CATSDPQGAWVNEQFF. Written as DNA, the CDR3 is TGTGCCACCAGTGATCCACAGGGGGCATGGGTCAATGAGCAGTTCTTC.

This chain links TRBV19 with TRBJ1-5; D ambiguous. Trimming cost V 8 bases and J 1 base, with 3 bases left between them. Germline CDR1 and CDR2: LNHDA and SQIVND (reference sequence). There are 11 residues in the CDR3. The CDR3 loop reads CASLSNQPQHF. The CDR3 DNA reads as TGTGCCAGTTTAAGCAATCAGCCCCAGCATTTT.

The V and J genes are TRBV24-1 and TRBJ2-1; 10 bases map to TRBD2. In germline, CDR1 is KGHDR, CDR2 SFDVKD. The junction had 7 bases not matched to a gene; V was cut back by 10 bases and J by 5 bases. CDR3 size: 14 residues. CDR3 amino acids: CATRTSGGNNEQFF. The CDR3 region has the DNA TGTGCCACTCGGACTAGCGGAGGGAACAATGAGCAGTTCTTC.

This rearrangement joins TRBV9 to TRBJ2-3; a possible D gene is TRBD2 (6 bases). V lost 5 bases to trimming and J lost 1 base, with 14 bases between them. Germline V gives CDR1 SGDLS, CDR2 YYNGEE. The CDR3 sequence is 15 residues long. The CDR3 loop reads CASSALSSGTDTQYF. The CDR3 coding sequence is TGTGCCAGCAGTGCACTATCTAGCGGCACAGATACGCAGTATTTT.

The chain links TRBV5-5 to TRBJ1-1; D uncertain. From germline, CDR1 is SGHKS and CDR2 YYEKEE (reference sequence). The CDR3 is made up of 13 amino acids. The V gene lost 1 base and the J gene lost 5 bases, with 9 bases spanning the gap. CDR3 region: CASSLSFRTEAFF. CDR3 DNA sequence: TGTGCCAGCAGCTTGAGTTTCAGAACTGAAGCTTTCTTT.

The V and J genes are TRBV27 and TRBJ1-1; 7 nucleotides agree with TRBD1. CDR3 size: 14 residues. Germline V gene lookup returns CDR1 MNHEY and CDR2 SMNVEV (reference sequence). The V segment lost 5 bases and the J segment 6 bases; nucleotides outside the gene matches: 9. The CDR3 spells CASSLTGEVAEAFF. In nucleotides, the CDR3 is TGTGCCAGCAGTCTAACAGGGGAGGTTGCTGAAGCTTTCTTT.

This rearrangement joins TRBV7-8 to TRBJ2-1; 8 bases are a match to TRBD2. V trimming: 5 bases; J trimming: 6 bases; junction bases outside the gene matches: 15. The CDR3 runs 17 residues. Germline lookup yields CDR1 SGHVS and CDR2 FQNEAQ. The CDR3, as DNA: TGTGCCAGCAGCCCTACATTCCGGGGGGGCTTCATCAATGAGCAGTTCTTC. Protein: CASSPTFRGGFINEQFF.